Shown below are 18 T cell receptor beta chains from a single sample sequenced in a study of blood T cell repertoires in COVID-19. Data came from immunoSEQ multiplex PCR; TCRdb stores just in-frame clones and leaves some out. The sample has under 200,000 clones, approximately 80% seen once. Sequencing was done on a sample of peripheral blood. The receptors derive from a man aged 60 to 75 with acute or convalescent COVID-19.

This rearrangement joins TRBV23-1 to TRBJ2-7, with D possibly being TRBD2 (5 bases). TRBV23-1 is classed as an ORF, of uncertain function. The V end was cut by 6 bases, the J end by 5 bases, with 20 bases between. The CDR3 contains 15 residues. CDR3 sequence: CASRPEGSSENEQYF. CDR3 DNA: TGCGCCAGCAGACCTGAGGGCTCGAGTGAAAACGAGCAGTACTTC.

The genes are TRBV19 and TRBJ1-2; weak D call: TRBD1 (5 bases). The germline V and J ends were trimmed by 4 bases and 6 bases, with 18 bases remaining between them. This CDR3 spans 15 amino acids. The germline CDR1 and CDR2 sequences are LNHDA and SQIVND (reference sequence). Here the CDR3 DNA reads TGTGCCAGTAGTACCACTACGGGGGGGGATCATGGCTACACCTTC. Its protein product is CASSTTTGGDHGYTF.

This chain connects TRBV10-3 to TRBJ1-4, with D unresolved. Germline assignment: CDR1 ENHRY and CDR2 SYGVKD. The CDR3 sequence is 14 residues long. V was trimmed by 0 bases and J by 8 bases, leaving 10 bases between them. This chain's CDR3 is CAISESMDLEKLFF. The CDR3 coding sequence is TGTGCCATCAGTGAGTCGATGGACTTAGAAAAACTGTTTTTT.

This chain joins TRBV7-6 and TRBJ2-1; 7 bases line up with TRBD2. The CDR3 runs to 12 residues. V lost 5 bases to trimming and J lost 11 bases; unmatched junction nucleotides: 6. Germline lookup yields CDR1 SGHVS and CDR2 FNYEAQ. Here the CDR3 reads CASSQTAGKQFF. The CDR3 nucleotides are TGTGCCAGCAGCCAAACAGCGGGAAAGCAGTTCTTC.

This chain connects TRBV25-1 to TRBJ2-1; 8 bases are a match to TRBD1. CDR3 size: 16 residues. CDR1 is MGHDK and CDR2 is SYGVNS in the germline V gene. V trimming: 0 bases; J trimming: 6 bases; junction bases outside the gene matches: 7. The chain's CDR3 is CASSEYQGARVNEQFF. In DNA, the CDR3 is TGTGCCAGCAGTGAATATCAGGGGGCGCGCGTCAATGAGCAGTTCTTC.

The table lists this clone with many counts. This sample includes further DNA sequences coding for the same CDR3. The V call is TRBV7-8, the J call TRBJ1-5; no reliable D call. This CDR3 has 14 residues. Germline V CDR1 and CDR2: SGHVS, FQNEAQ. V was clipped by 0 bases and J by 3 bases, with 6 bases between them. CDR3 in amino acids: CASSLARSNQPQHF. Written as DNA, the CDR3 is TGTGCCAGCAGCTTAGCTCGGTCCAATCAGCCCCAGCATTTT. The variable domain in full, completed from reference TRBV7-8 and TRBJ1-5, reads GAGVSQSPRYKVAKRGQDVALRCDPISGHVSLFWYQQALGQGPEFLTYFQNEAQLDKSGLPSDRFFAERPEGSVSTLKIQRTQQEDSAVYLCASSLARSNQPQHFGDGTRLSIL.

This clone is a singleton in its sample. The rearrangement links TRBV28 to TRBJ2-1; 9 bases are a match to TRBD2. Germline lookup yields CDR1 MDHEN and CDR2 SYDVKM. V lost 7 bases and J lost 3; bases outside the gene matches: 10. This CDR3 comprises 16 residues. DNA for the CDR3: TGTGCCAGCAACCGCCAAGCGGGGGGCCTCTACAATGAGCAGTTCTTC. Translated: CASNRQAGGLYNEQFF.

This rearrangement joins TRBV12-5 to TRBJ2-5; 7 nucleotides line up with TRBD2. The germline V gene has CDR1 LGHNT and CDR2 FRNRAP. Unmatched junction bases numbered 1, after V lost 5 bases and J lost 4 bases. The CDR3 spans 12 residues. The CDR3 sequence is CASGGGGETQYF. As DNA, the CDR3 is TGTGCTAGTGGTGGGGGGGGAGAGACCCAGTACTTC.

This clone was observed a single time. The chain is built from TRBV29-1 and TRBJ1-2; 7 nucleotides align to TRBD1. Germline V lookup: CDR1 SQVTM, CDR2 ANQGSEA. The CDR3 has 12 amino acids. J lost 4 bases, V lost 6 bases, and 5 bases had no gene match. The CDR3 sequence: CSVETGTYGYTF. As DNA, the CDR3 is TGCAGCGTCGAGACAGGGACCTATGGCTACACCTTC.

The chain employs TRBV4-1 and TRBJ1-5, with a weak D call TRBD1 (5 bases). Germline CDR1 is MGHRA and CDR2 is YSYEKL. The CDR3 totals 13 residues. V lost 1 base to trimming and J lost 9 bases, with 10 bases between them. In DNA form, the CDR3 reads TGCGCCAGCAGCCAAGTAGGGGAGGGGCCCCAGCATTTT. It is translated as CASSQVGEGPQHF.

This chain joins TRBV24-1 and TRBJ2-1, with TRBD2 matching 11 bases. The junction had 14 bases not matched to a gene; V was cut back by 9 bases and J by 5 bases. The germline V gene encodes CDR1 KGHDR and CDR2 SFDVKD. The CDR3 is 17 residues long. CDR3 nucleotide sequence: TGTGCCACCCCTGGACATTATAGCGGGAGGGCCGACAATGAGCAGTTCTTC. Protein product: CATPGHYSGRADNEQFF.

The chain's CDR3 is CASSQWARAGNTIYF. The DNA for the CDR3 is TGTGCCAGCAGCCAATGGGCCAGGGCTGGAAACACCATATATTTT. The genes are TRBV3-1 (or the pseudogene TRBV3-2) and TRBJ1-3; D might be TRBD1 (5 bases). The CDR3 extends over 15 amino acids. The V gene lost 2 bases and the J gene lost 2 bases, with 10 bases spanning the gap. The V gene's germline CDR1 is LGHDT and CDR2 YNNKEL (reference sequence).

In regard to this clone: This same CDR3 is encoded by further DNA sequences in the sample. The chain has TRBV5-4 and TRBJ2-3, with 7 bases that match TRBD2. The CDR3 contains 15 residues. The junction had 4 bases not matched to a gene; V was cut back by 3 bases and J by 0 bases. The germline CDR1 and CDR2 sequences are SGHNT and YYREEE (reference sequence). The CDR3: CASSWGGRSTDTQYF. The CDR3 DNA is TGTGCCAGCAGCTGGGGGGGACGGAGCACAGATACGCAGTATTTT.

The chain links TRBV25-1 to TRBJ1-5, with 7 bases that match TRBD1. The V gene end was trimmed by 4 bases and the J gene end by 5 bases; junction bases not matched to a gene: 14. The CDR3 loop spans 17 amino acids. CDR1 is MGHDK, CDR2 SYGVNS, per germline. CDR3 coding DNA: TGTGCCAGCAGTGCCTACAGGGGCCTAAGAGCAGATCAGCCCCAGCATTTT. Residues: CASSAYRGLRADQPQHF.

This clone was seen a few times. The J gene is TRBJ2-3, the V gene TRBV4-1; 10 nucleotides match TRBD2. Germline values: CDR1 MGHRA, CDR2 YSYEKL. This CDR3 is built from 16 residues. V gave up 3 bases and J gave up 2 bases; unmatched junction bases: 5. CDR3 sequence (DNA): TGCGCCAGCAGCCAGCCTCTAGCGGGAGACACAGATACGCAGTATTTT. It codes for CASSQPLAGDTDTQYF.

J is TRBJ1-6 and V is TRBV5-1, with 10 bases fitting TRBD1. This CDR3 has 17 amino acids. Germline loops: CDR1 SGHRS, CDR2 YFSETQ. With 5 bases clipped from V and 7 bases from J, the junction kept 12 bases outside the gene matches. CDR3 DNA sequence: TGCGCCAGCAGACTATTACCCCCGGGACAGGGGAATTCACCCCTCCACTTT. It specifies CASRLLPPGQGNSPLHF.

This clone was seen just once. J is TRBJ2-7 and V is TRBV4-1, with 11 bases lining up with TRBD2. The V and J ends lost 1 base and 3 bases, in that order; junction bases with no gene match: 2. The CDR3 is made up of 15 amino acids. The germline gives CDR1 MGHRA, CDR2 YSYEKL. The CDR3 here is CASSQASGGIYEQYF. CDR3 sequence (DNA): TGCGCCAGCAGCCAAGCTAGCGGGGGGATCTACGAGCAGTACTTC.

The J gene is TRBJ2-7, the V gene TRBV5-1, with D uncertain. This CDR3 has 12 residues. V lost 3 bases and J 7 bases, leaving 11 bases between the germline ends. Germline CDR1 is SGHRS and CDR2 is YFSETQ. The chain's CDR3 is CASSSTTREQYF. DNA for the CDR3: TGCGCCAGCAGCTCTACAACGAGGGAGCAGTACTTC.